The 10 T cell receptor beta chains given below trace back to one sample, sequenced in a study of shared clonotypes between healthy human individuals. TCRdb keeps only in-frame clones here, not all; method: immunoSEQ multiplex PCR. The sample comprises a few million clones, around nine tenths of which are singletons, and 0.11% to 0.15% rests with the top ten. Sequenced sample: naive CD4+ T cells sorted from blood. Regarding subset: CD45RA+ positively selected. The receptors come from a man between 18 and 35 years old in good health.

The table lists this clone with a few counts. This rearrangement joins TRBV12-5 to TRBJ2-3; D remains ambiguous. Per germline, CDR1 LGHNT and CDR2 FRNRAP. The CDR3 extends over 13 amino acids. V was shortened by 6 bases and J by 2 bases, with 9 bases between the two germline ends. The CDR3 is CASGRPNTDTQYF. DNA of the CDR3: TGTGCTAGTGGCCGTCCCAACACAGATACGCAGTATTTT.

The chain joins TRBV6-1 to TRBJ1-4; no reliable D call. Germline CDR1 is MNHNS and CDR2 is SASEGT. Trimming shortened V by 7 bases and J by 7 bases, and 16 bases separated the two germline ends. This CDR3 spans 14 amino acids. As DNA, the CDR3 is TGTGCCAGCACCACGGGGATGATGGTTGAAAAACTGTTTTTT. Amino acid sequence: CASTTGMMVEKLFF.

The chain employs TRBV10-1 and TRBJ2-3, with TRBD2 as a possible D gene (6 bases). From germline, CDR1 is WNHNN and CDR2 SYGVQD (reference sequence). The CDR3 is 15 amino acids. V dropped 4 bases and J dropped 0 bases, with 11 bases sitting between them. The CDR3 region has the DNA TGCGCCAGCAGTGCGGAGGGAGAGAGCACAGATACGCAGTATTTT. Amino acid sequence: CASSAEGESTDTQYF.

The rearrangement links TRBV7-2 to TRBJ1-5; unclear D gene. Per germline, CDR1 SGHTA and CDR2 FQGNSA. The CDR3 has 15 residues. V was cut by 5 bases and J by 6 bases, with 17 bases left in between. This CDR3 reads CASSPRIGLGQPQHF. The DNA for the CDR3 is TGTGCCAGCAGCCCGCGGATCGGGCTCGGTCAGCCCCAGCATTTT.

On this clone: The same CDR3 also results from other DNA sequences found in this sample. The chain couples TRBV5-1 to TRBJ2-5; tentatively, D is TRBD2 (5 bases). Trimming stripped 0 bases from V and 1 base from J, with 7 bases between. Germline assignment: CDR1 SGHRS and CDR2 YFSETQ. CDR3 length: 14 residues. CDR3 sequence: CASSLGGSQETQYF. The CDR3 coding sequence is TGCGCCAGCAGCTTGGGAGGGTCCCAAGAGACCCAGTACTTC.

The rearrangement uses TRBV5-1 and TRBJ2-3, with D perhaps TRBD2 (6 bases). Trimming removed 0 bases at V and 2 bases at J, with 10 bases between. The CDR3 is 15 amino acids. Germline CDR1 SGHRS, CDR2 YFSETQ. This CDR3 reads CASSLGEAPTDTQYF. CDR3 coding DNA: TGCGCCAGCAGCTTGGGGGAGGCCCCCACAGATACGCAGTATTTT.

J is TRBJ1-1 and V is TRBV30; 10 bases are a match to TRBD1. Trimming cost V 4 bases and J 5 bases; bases outside gene matches: 10. Per the germline V gene, CDR1 is GTSNPN and CDR2 is SVGIG (reference sequence). The CDR3 sequence is 15 residues long. CDR3 bases: TGTGCCTGGAAGGAGAGGGACAGGGGATGGACTGAAGCTTTCTTT. This sequence encodes CAWKERDRGWTEAFF. Full variable domain (outside the CDR3, taken from reference TRBV30 and TRBJ1-1): SQTIHQWPATLVQPVGSPLSLECTVEGTSNPNLYWYRQAAGRGLQLLFYSVGIGQISSEVPQNLSASRPQDRQFILSSKKLLLSDSGFYLCAWKERDRGWTEAFFGQGTRLTVV.

This clone was recorded a few times. This chain links TRBV6-4 with TRBJ1-1; no definite D call. Germline CDR1 and CDR2: MRHNA and SNTAGT. CDR3 length: 13 amino acids. Trimming shortened V by 5 bases and J by 1 base, and 8 bases separated the two germline ends. CDR3 region: CASSSSGNTEAFF. The CDR3 bases are TGTGCCAGCAGTTCTTCAGGGAACACTGAAGCTTTCTTT.

V is TRBV5-8 and J is TRBJ1-2; D call uncertain. V shed 0 bases and J shed 4 bases, with 7 bases lying between them. The CDR3 sequence is 13 residues long. In germline, CDR1 is SGHTS, CDR2 YDEGEE. CDR3 in amino acids: CASSLGYSYGYTF. The CDR3 bases are TGTGCCAGCAGCTTGGGGTATAGCTATGGCTACACCTTC.

This rearrangement joins TRBV6-6 to TRBJ2-5, with 12 bases lining up with TRBD2. This CDR3 has 16 amino acids. The junction had 11 bases not matched to a gene; V was cut back by 7 bases and J by 5 bases. Germline assignment: CDR1 MNHNY and CDR2 SVGAGI (reference sequence). As DNA, the CDR3 is TGTGCCAGCACTTGGACTAGCGGGACCTGGGGGGAGACCCAGTACTTC. This codes for CASTWTSGTWGETQYF.